This is a list of T cell receptor beta chains from one sample in a study of T cell responses to AZD1222 COVID-19 vaccine. Some clones are missing from TCRdb's copy, which holds only in-frame ones; the method was immunoSEQ multiplex PCR. The sample includes approximately 150,000 clones, roughly 92% of them seen just once. Here the sequenced sample was peripheral blood, taken on day 0 of AZD1222 vaccination. All receptors come from an adult in good health. The CDR3 runs from the conserved cysteine through the conserved F or W. Fields, in order: J gene, clone size, V gene, D gene, CDR3 protein, CDR3 DNA. A D gene is named only where the DNA matches it firmly. Clone sizes are given selectively: once, few, many, or a class where the clone is expanded.

TRBJ2-1	NA	TRBV7-2	TRBD1	CASSGSGTGGSNEQFF	TGTGCCAGCAGCGGATCCGGGACAGGGGGCTCCAATGAGCAGTTCTTC
TRBJ1-2	NA	TRBV7-2	TRBD1	CASRGGQPGGIFYGYTF	TGTGCCAGCAGAGGGGGACAGCCCGGAGGAATTTTCTATGGCTACACCTTC
TRBJ2-7	NA	TRBV5-6	TRBD1	CASSLAGDRSLYEQYF	TGTGCCAGCAGCTTGGCTGGGGACAGGAGCCTTTACGAGCAGTACTTC
TRBJ2-5	NA	TRBV6-6	NA	CASRHGLGQETQYF	TGTGCCAGCAGGCACGGCCTAGGGCAAGAGACCCAGTACTTC
TRBJ1-6	NA	TRBV6-5	NA	CASSYSNSPLHF	TGTGCCAGCAGTTACTCTAATTCACCCCTCCACTTT
TRBJ2-3	NA	TRBV7-6	NA	CASSFGRGTDTQYF	TGTGCCAGCAGCTTTGGACGGGGCACAGATACGCAGTATTTT
TRBJ1-6	NA	TRBV7-6	NA	CASSHSGALNSPLHF	TGTGCCAGCAGCCATTCGGGGGCGTTAAATTCACCCCTCCACTTT
TRBJ1-2	once	TRBV9	TRBD1	CASSKGQRANYGYTF	TGTGCCAGCAGCAAGGGACAGAGAGCTAACTATGGCTACACCTTC
TRBJ1-2	NA	TRBV30	TRBD1	CAWSGGGGYTF	TGTGCCTGGAGTGGAGGGGGCGGCTACACCTTC
TRBJ2-1	NA	TRBV30	NA	CAGSSGLRTYNEQFF	TGTGCCGGTTCATCGGGACTCCGCACTTACAATGAGCAGTTCTTC
TRBJ2-7	NA	TRBV30	TRBD1	CAWSEGQAFYEQYF	TGTGCCTGGAGTGAGGGACAGGCATTCTACGAGCAGTACTTC
TRBJ1-5	NA	TRBV29-1	NA	CSVGGYSNQPQHF	TGCAGCGTCGGGGGTTACAGCAATCAGCCCCAGCATTTT
TRBJ1-2	NA	TRBV18	TRBD1	CASSPTTGNYGYTF	TGTGCCAGCTCACCCACGACAGGGAACTATGGCTACACCTTC
TRBJ2-3	NA	TRBV5-5	NA	CASSLRGVDTQYF	TGTGCCAGCAGCCTACGTGGGGTGGATACGCAGTATTTT
TRBJ1-4	NA	TRBV2	TRBD1	CASSVEQGVGEKLFF	TGTGCCAGCAGCGTAGAACAGGGGGTAGGGGAAAAACTGTTTTTT
TRBJ1-3	NA	TRBV6-6	TRBD1	CASSPTRDRLSGNTIYF	TGTGCCAGCAGTCCAACCCGGGACAGGCTCTCTGGAAACACCATATATTTT
TRBJ2-1	NA	TRBV20-1	NA	CSASLGGPHNEQFF	TGCAGTGCTAGTCTGGGGGGGCCCCACAATGAGCAGTTCTTC
TRBJ1-5	NA	TRBV10-3	NA	CAVGLTGLNQPQHF	TGTGCCGTGGGGCTAACCGGCCTTAATCAGCCCCAGCATTTT